This passage covers 9 T cell receptor beta chains from one sample sequenced in a study of blood T cell repertoires in COVID-19. Generated by immunoSEQ multiplex PCR, the TCRdb table keeps only in-frame clones and is missing some. Here the sample spans more than 150,000 clones, approximately 84% being singletons. Source material: peripheral blood. Every receptor here comes from a human donor in a cohort sampled during active COVID-19.

The J gene is TRBJ2-5, the V gene TRBV9; unclear D gene. CDR3 length: 14 amino acids. The V gene's germline CDR1 is SGDLS and CDR2 YYNGEE. V was clipped by 0 bases and J by 4 bases, with 10 bases between them. The CDR3 DNA reads TGTGCCAGCAGCGTAGACCTGGGCCCAGAGACCCAGTACTTC. Amino acid sequence: CASSVDLGPETQYF. Looking up the rest from reference TRBV9 and TRBJ2-5 gives the full variable domain: DSGVTQTPKHLITATGQRVTLRCSPRSGDLSVYWYQQSLDQGLQFLIQYYNGEERAKGNILERFSAQQFPDLHSELNLSSLELGDSALYFCASSVDLGPETQYFGPGTRLLVL.

Notes on this clone: Distinct nucleotide sequences in the sample also encode this CDR3. The rearrangement uses TRBV27 and TRBJ1-5, with 9 bases fitting TRBD1. Trimming took 6 bases from V and 4 from J; bases not matched to a gene: 4. Germline V CDR1 and CDR2: MNHEY, SMNVEV (reference sequence). CDR3 length equals 14 residues. This chain's CDR3 is CASSPGTGNQPQHF. Here the CDR3 DNA reads TGTGCCAGCAGCCCCGGGACAGGGAATCAGCCCCAGCATTTT.

This clone was observed a handful of times. The rearrangement uses TRBV14 and TRBJ1-6, with TRBD1 matching over 8 bases. The V and J ends lost 2 bases and 10 bases, in that order; junction bases with no gene match: 4. CDR1 and CDR2 from the germline V gene are SGHDN and FVKESK. The CDR3 has 14 amino acids. The CDR3 sequence: CASSQTGGGSPLHF. The CDR3 DNA sequence: TGTGCCAGCAGCCAAACAGGGGGTGGATCACCCCTCCACTTT.

The V call is TRBV12-5, the J call TRBJ2-1; weak D call: TRBD2 (6 bases). V was shortened by 4 bases and J by 9 bases, with 13 bases between the two germline ends. The CDR3 is 13 amino acids. Germline V gene lookup returns CDR1 LGHNT and CDR2 FRNRAP. CDR3: CASGSSPGGEQFF. The CDR3 DNA is TGTGCTAGTGGTTCGAGCCCCGGGGGTGAGCAGTTCTTC.

In this sample, this clone turned up a few times. The chain joins TRBV7-6 to TRBJ1-1; D unresolved. V lost 4 bases, J lost 1 base, and 7 bases lay in between. The CDR3 is made up of 13 amino acids. From germline, CDR1 is SGHVS and CDR2 FNYEAQ. CDR3 region: CASSYSTNTEAFF. CDR3 DNA: TGTGCCAGCAGCTATAGCACGAACACTGAAGCTTTCTTT.

A single count supports this clone. The DNA of the CDR3 is TGTGCCAGCAGCCCCCGGGAGTTTCGTAAGACAGATACGCAGTATTTT. Protein sequence: CASSPREFRKTDTQYF. V gene TRBV14 combines with J gene TRBJ2-3; D possibly corresponds to TRBD2 (6 bases). Trimming took 4 bases from V and 3 from J, leaving 17 bases between them. The CDR3 consists of 16 residues. Per germline, CDR1 SGHDN and CDR2 FVKESK.

The CDR3 DNA follows: TGTGCCAGCAGCTTGGGGGGACAGGATGAAGCTTTCTTT. Amino acid sequence: CASSLGGQDEAFF. The chain is built from TRBV5-5 and TRBJ1-1; TRBD1 matches 8 bases. Germline CDR1 SGHKS, CDR2 YYEKEE (reference sequence). The CDR3 runs 13 residues. Trimming removed 0 bases from V and 7 bases from J; junction bases left unmatched: 2.

This chain's CDR3 is CASSLEGTSVETQYF. In nucleotides, the CDR3 is TGTGCCAGCAGCTTAGAGGGGACTAGCGTAGAGACCCAGTACTTC. The chain carries TRBV7-2 and TRBJ2-5, with TRBD2 identical over 10 bases. The CDR3 extends over 15 amino acids. Germline V gene lookup returns CDR1 SGHTA and CDR2 FQGNSA. Trimming took 1 base from V and 4 from J; bases not matched to a gene: 3.

V and J are TRBV12-3 or TRBV12-4 and TRBJ2-7, with D possibly matching TRBD1 (5 bases). The germline V and J ends were trimmed by 3 bases and 3 bases, with 9 bases remaining between them. There are 13 residues in the CDR3. The DNA of the CDR3 is TGTGCCAGCAGTTTTGGGGCTCACTACGAGCAGTACTTC. Residues: CASSFGAHYEQYF.